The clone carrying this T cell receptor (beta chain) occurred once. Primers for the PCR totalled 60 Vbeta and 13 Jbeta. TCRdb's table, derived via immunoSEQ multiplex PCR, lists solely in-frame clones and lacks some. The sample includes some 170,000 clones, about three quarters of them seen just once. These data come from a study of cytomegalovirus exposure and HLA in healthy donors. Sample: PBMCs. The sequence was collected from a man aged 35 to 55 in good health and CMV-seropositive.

CDR3 in DNA: TGCAGCGTTCCGGGACAGGCATACCAAGAGACCCAGTACTTC. This codes for CSVPGQAYQETQYF. The chain links TRBV29-1 to TRBJ2-5, with 8 bases that match TRBD1. CDR3 length: 14 amino acids. The V and J ends lost 5 bases and 0 bases, in that order; junction bases with no gene match: 5. Germline V gene lookup returns CDR1 SQVTM and CDR2 ANQGSEA.